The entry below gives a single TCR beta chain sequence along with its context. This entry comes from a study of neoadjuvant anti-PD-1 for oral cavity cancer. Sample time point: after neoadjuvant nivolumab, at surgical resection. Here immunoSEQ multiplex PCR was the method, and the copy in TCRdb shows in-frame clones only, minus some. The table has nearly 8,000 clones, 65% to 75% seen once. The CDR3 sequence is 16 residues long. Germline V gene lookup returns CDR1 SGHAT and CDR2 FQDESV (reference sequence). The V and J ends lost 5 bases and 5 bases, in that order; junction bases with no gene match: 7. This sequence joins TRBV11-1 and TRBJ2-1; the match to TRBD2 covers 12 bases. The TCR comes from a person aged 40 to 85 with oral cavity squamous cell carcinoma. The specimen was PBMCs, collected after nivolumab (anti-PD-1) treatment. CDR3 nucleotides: TGTGCCAGCAGCCAACAACTAGCGGGGGGCCACAATGAGCAGTTCTTC. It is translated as CASSQQLAGGHNEQFF.